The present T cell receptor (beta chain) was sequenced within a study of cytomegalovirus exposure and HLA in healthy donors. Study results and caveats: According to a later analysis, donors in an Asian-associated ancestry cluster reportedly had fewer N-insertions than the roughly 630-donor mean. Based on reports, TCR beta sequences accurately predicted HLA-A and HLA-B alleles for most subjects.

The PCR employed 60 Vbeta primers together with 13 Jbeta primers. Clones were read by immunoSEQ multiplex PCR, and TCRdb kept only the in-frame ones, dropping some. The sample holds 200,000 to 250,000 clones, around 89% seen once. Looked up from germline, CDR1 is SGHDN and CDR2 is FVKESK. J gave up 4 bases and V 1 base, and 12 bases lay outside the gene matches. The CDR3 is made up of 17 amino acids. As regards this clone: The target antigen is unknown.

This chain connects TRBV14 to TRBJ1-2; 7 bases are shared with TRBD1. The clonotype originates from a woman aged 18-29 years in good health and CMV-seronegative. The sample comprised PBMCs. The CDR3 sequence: CASSQVGTVLIGYGYTF. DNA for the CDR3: TGTGCCAGCAGCCAAGTCGGGACAGTCCTAATCGGCTATGGCTACACCTTC.